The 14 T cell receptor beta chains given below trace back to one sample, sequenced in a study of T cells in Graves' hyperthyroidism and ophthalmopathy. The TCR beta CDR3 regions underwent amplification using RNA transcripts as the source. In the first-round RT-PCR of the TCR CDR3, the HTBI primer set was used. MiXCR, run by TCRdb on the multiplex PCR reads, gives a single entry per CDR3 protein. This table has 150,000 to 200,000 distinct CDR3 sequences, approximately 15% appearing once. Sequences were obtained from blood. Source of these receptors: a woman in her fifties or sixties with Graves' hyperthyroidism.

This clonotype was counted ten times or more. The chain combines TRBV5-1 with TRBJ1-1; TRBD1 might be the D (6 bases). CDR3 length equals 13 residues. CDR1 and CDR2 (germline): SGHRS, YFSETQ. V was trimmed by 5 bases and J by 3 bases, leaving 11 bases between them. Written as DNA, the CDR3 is TGCGCCAGCAGATTACAGGGATACACTGAAGCTTTCTTT. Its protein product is CASRLQGYTEAFF.

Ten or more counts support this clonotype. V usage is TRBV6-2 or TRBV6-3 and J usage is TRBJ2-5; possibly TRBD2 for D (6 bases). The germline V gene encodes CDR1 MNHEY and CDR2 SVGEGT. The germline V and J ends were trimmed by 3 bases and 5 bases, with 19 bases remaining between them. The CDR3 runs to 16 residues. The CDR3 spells CASSYRVPAGPETQYF. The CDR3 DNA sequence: TGTGCCAGCAGTTATCGGGTCCCAGCGGGCCCGGAGACCCAGTACTTC.

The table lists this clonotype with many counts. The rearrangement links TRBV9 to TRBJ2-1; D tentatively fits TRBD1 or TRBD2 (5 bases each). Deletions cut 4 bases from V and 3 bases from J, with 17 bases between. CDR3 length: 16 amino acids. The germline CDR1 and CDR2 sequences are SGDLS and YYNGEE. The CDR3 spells CASSPRTGDDYNEQFF. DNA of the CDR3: TGTGCCAGCAGCCCACGTACTGGGGACGACTACAATGAGCAGTTCTTC.

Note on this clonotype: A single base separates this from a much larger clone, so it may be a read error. The CDR3, as DNA: TGTGCCAGCAGCTTCGGGCCTAATGGAAAACTGTTTTTT. Translation: CASSFGPNGKLFF. This sequence joins TRBV7-8 and TRBJ1-4; D call uncertain. The CDR3 has 13 amino acids. The germline V gene has CDR1 SGHVS and CDR2 FQNEAQ.

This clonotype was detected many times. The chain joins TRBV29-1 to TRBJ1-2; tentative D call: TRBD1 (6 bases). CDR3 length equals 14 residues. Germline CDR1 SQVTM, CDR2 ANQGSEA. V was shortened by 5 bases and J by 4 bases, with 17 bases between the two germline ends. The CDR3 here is CSVSVTDRTYGYTF. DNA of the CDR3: TGCAGCGTTTCGGTTACCGACAGGACCTATGGCTACACCTTC. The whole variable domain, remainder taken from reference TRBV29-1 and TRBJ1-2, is SAVISQKPSRDICQRGTSLTIQCQVDSQVTMMFWYRQQPGQSLTLIATANQGSEATYESGFVIDKFPISRPNLTFSTLTVSNMSPEDSSIYLCSVSVTDRTYGYTFGSGTRLTVV.

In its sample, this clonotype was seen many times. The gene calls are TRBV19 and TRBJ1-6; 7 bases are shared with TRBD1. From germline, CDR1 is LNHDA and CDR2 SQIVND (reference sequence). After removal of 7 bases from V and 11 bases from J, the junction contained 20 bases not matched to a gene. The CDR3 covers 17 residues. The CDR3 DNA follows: TGTGCCAGTACCCCGTGGGTCTCAGGGGGAGTTGCCCCACCCCTCCACTTT. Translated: CASTPWVSGGVAPPLHF.

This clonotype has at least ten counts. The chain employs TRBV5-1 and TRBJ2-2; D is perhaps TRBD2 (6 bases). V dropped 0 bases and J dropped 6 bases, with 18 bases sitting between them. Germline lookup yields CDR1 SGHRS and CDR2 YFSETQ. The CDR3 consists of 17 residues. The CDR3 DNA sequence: TGCGCCAGCAGCTTGGGGGCCTCGGGAGTCGGTTCCGGGGAGCTGTTTTTT. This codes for CASSLGASGVGSGELFF.

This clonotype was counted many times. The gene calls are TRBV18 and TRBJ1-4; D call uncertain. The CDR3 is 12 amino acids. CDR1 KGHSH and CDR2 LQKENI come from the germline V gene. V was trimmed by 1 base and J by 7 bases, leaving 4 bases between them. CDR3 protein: CASSPRGEKLFF. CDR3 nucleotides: TGTGCCAGCTCACCACGCGGTGAAAAACTGTTTTTT.

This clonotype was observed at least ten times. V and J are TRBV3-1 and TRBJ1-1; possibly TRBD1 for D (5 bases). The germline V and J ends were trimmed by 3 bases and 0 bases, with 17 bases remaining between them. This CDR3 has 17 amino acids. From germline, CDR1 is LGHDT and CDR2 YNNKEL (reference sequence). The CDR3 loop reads CASSHRTRGLLNTEAFF. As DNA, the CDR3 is TGTGCCAGCAGCCATAGGACCCGGGGACTTTTGAACACTGAAGCTTTCTTT. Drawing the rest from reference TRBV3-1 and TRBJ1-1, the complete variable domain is DTAVSQTPKYLVTQMGNDKSIKCEQNLGHDTMYWYKQDSKKFLKIMFSYNNKELIINETVPNRFSPKSPDKAHLNLHINSLELGDSAVYFCASSHRTRGLLNTEAFFGQGTRLTVV.

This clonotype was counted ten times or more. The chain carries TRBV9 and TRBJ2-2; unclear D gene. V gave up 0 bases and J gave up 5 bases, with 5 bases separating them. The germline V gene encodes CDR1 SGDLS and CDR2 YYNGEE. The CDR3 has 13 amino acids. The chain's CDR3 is CASSVGVTGELFF. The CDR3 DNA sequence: TGTGCCAGCAGCGTAGGGGTGACCGGGGAGCTGTTTTTT.

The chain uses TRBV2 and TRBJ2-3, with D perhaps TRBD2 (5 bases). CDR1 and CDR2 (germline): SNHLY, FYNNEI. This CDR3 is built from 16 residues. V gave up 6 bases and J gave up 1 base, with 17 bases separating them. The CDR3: CASSPQVDFRTDTQYF. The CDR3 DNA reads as TGTGCCAGCAGCCCTCAGGTGGACTTCCGCACAGATACGCAGTATTTT.

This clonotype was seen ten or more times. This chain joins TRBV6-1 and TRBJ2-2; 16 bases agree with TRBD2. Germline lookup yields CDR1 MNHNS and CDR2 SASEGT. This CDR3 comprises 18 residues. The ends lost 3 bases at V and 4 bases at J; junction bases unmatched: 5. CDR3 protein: CASSDGTSGGGGTGELFF. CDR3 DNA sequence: TGTGCCAGCAGTGACGGGACTAGCGGGGGGGGCGGCACCGGGGAGCTGTTTTTT.

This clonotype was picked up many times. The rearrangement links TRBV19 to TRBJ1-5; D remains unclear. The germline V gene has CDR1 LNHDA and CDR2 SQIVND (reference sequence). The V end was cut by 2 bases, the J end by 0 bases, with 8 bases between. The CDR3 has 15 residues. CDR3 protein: CASSISQNSNQPQHF. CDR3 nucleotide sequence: TGTGCCAGTAGTATATCGCAGAATAGCAATCAGCCCCAGCATTTT.

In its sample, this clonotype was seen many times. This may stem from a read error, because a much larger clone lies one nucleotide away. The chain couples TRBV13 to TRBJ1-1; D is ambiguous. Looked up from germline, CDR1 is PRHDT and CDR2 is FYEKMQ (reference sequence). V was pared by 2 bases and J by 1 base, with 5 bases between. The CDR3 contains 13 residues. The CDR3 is CASSLRRNTEAFF. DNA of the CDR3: TGTGCCAGCAGCTTAAGGCGGAACACTGAAGCTTTCTTT.